What follows describes a single T cell receptor beta chain. As it was prepared, the TCRbeta library received unique molecular identifiers. TCRdb ran MiXCR on the PCR reads and lists one entry per CDR3 protein. The table lists 580,000 or so distinct CDR3 sequences, roughly 24% of them singletons. These data are taken from a study of T-cell reconstitution after alpha-beta-depleted transplantation in children. Germline-derived CDR1 and CDR2 are SGHAT and FQNNGV. The CDR3 sequence is 15 residues long. V lost 5 bases, J lost 2 bases, and 9 bases stayed unmatched. The TCR was taken from a boy younger than two who had a stem cell transplant for acute myeloid leukemia, so the T cells may come from the graft donor. Sequenced here: PBMCs, mostly from graft donor cells, sampled 360 days after TCRalphabeta/CD19-depleted stem cell transplant. The chain couples TRBV11-2 to TRBJ2-7, with TRBD1 matching 7 bases. The CDR3 reads CASSRGPRGPYEQYF. For the CDR3, the DNA is TGTGCCAGCAGCAGGGGGCCGAGGGGACCCTACGAGCAGTACTTC.